The clone carrying this TCR beta chain showed up just a few times. Specified time point: persistent/refractory GD, antithyroid drugs over 5 years with positive TRAb. TCR sequences were obtained from RNA taken from PBMCs. Assembly of TCR beta libraries relied on iRepertoire HTBI primers together with Arm-PCR of CDR3 regions. TCRdb reanalysed the multiplex PCR reads using MiXCR and keeps one entry per CDR3 protein. The sample lists 350,000 to 500,000 distinct CDR3 sequences; 20% to 25% were seen once. This sample was included in a study of regulatory T cells in long-lasting Graves disease. Background on the study: Persistent cases took antithyroid drugs over 5 years and stayed TSH receptor antibody positive.

This specimen was peripheral blood mononuclear cells (PBMCs), taken when the disease was refractory, from a patient treated with antithyroid drugs. The sequence was obtained from a female donor with Graves disease.

The CDR3 sequence: CASSLAEGTQPQHF. The CDR3 DNA sequence: TGTGCCAGCAGCTTAGCGGAAGGGACCCAGCCCCAGCATTTT. This chain connects TRBV7-8 to TRBJ1-5; perhaps TRBD1 as D (5 bases). Trimming cost V 0 bases and J 7 bases, with 10 bases left between them. This CDR3 has 14 amino acids. Germline lookup yields CDR1 SGHVS and CDR2 FQNEAQ.